Presented here are 18 T cell receptor beta chains from one specimen sequenced in a study of shared clonotypes between healthy human individuals. The protocol was immunoSEQ multiplex PCR, while the TCRdb copy is restricted to in-frame clones and leaves out a portion. The sample includes approximately 740,000 clones, approximately 79% of them seen just once. The sequenced material came from memory CD4+ T cells sorted from blood. The subset here: CD45RA-negative fraction. These receptors all stem from a woman between 25 and 40 years old in good health.

The V and J genes are TRBV7-8 and TRBJ2-5; TRBD2 matches 9 bases. Germline lookup yields CDR1 SGHVS and CDR2 FQNEAQ. V dropped 5 bases and J dropped 5; count of bases not matched to a gene: 18. The CDR3 extends over 18 amino acids. The DNA of the CDR3 is TGTGCCAGCAGCCTTAGGGTACTCGGGACTAGCTTTAGTGAGACCCAGTACTTC. Amino acid sequence: CASSLRVLGTSFSETQYF.

V and J are TRBV28 and TRBJ1-1; no definite D call. Germline V gene sequence: CDR1 MDHEN, CDR2 SYDVKM. This CDR3 has 11 amino acids. Trimming removed 4 bases from V and 7 bases from J, with 7 bases in between. The CDR3, as DNA: TGTGCCAGCAGTTCCCCATTTGAAGCTTTCTTT. This encodes CASSSPFEAFF.

For this clone: A much larger clone is a single base away; this may be a read error. The rearrangement joins TRBV7-2 to TRBJ2-1, with 11 nucleotides matching TRBD2. V lost 4 bases, J lost 7 bases, and 9 bases stayed unmatched. Germline values: CDR1 SGHTA, CDR2 FQGNSA. The CDR3 runs 16 residues. The DNA for the CDR3 is TGTGCCAGCAGCTCCCATCTAGCGGGAGGTCGGAATGAGCAGTTCTTC. This gives the protein CASSSHLAGGRNEQFF.

The CDR3 here is CASSLDPYNEQFF. The CDR3 DNA reads TGTGCCAGCAGCTTAGACCCCTACAATGAGCAGTTCTTC. The gene calls are TRBV11-1 and TRBJ2-1; no firm D call. Trimming pared 1 base from V and 2 bases from J, leaving 3 bases between. The CDR3 sequence is 13 residues long. Germline lookup yields CDR1 SGHAT and CDR2 FQDESV (reference sequence).

The rearrangement uses TRBV28 and TRBJ2-1, with 11 bases lining up with TRBD2. Germline CDR1 reads MDHEN; CDR2 reads SYDVKM. CDR3 length: 17 amino acids. V shed 5 bases, J shed 4 bases, and the junction held 10 bases outside the gene matches. CDR3 loop: CASSLYGLAGIYNEQFF. CDR3 sequence (DNA): TGTGCCAGCAGTCTATACGGACTAGCGGGTATATACAATGAGCAGTTCTTC.

The chain joins TRBV28 to TRBJ2-5; unclear D gene. CDR3 length: 12 residues. CDR1 and CDR2 from the germline V gene are MDHEN and SYDVKM. The V and J ends lost 0 bases and 4 bases respectively, with 3 bases between them. In nucleotides, the CDR3 is TGTGCCAGCAGTTTATGGGGAGAGACCCAGTACTTC. Amino acid sequence: CASSLWGETQYF.

The chain has TRBV19 and TRBJ1-5; D is uncertain. CDR3 length equals 14 residues. Trimming removed 9 bases from V and 0 bases from J, with 12 bases in between. CDR1 and CDR2 from the germline V gene are LNHDA and SQIVND (reference sequence). The CDR3 DNA reads as TGTGCCAGCACAAAGACACGTAGCAATCAGCCCCAGCATTTT. Encoded protein: CASTKTRSNQPQHF.

The chain recombines TRBV5-1 with TRBJ2-3, with D unresolved. Germline lookup yields CDR1 SGHRS and CDR2 YFSETQ. Trimming left V 5 bases short and J 0 bases short, with 10 bases between. The CDR3 loop spans 14 amino acids. The CDR3 here is CASRIQTSTDTQYF. The CDR3 region has the DNA TGCGCCAGCAGAATACAGACTAGCACAGATACGCAGTATTTT.

The count of this clone is one. Other DNA sequences of this sample code for an identical CDR3. The chain joins TRBV7-9 to TRBJ2-1; D is possibly TRBD2 (5 bases). Germline V gene sequence: CDR1 SEHNR, CDR2 FQNEAQ (reference sequence). V lost 2 bases to trimming and J lost 0 bases, with 8 bases between them. The CDR3 loop spans 15 amino acids. CDR3 DNA: TGTGCCAGCAGCTTAAGAGGGAGCTCCTACAATGAGCAGTTCTTC. Protein sequence: CASSLRGSSYNEQFF. Filled out from reference TRBV7-9 and TRBJ2-1, the complete variable domain reads DTGVSQNPRHKITKRGQNVTFRCDPISEHNRLYWYRQTLGQGPEFLTYFQNEAQLEKSRLLSDRFSAERPKGSFSTLEIQRTEQGDSAMYLCASSLRGSSYNEQFFGPGTRLTVL.

This rearrangement joins TRBV19 to TRBJ2-5; 8 nucleotides align to TRBD1. This CDR3 is built from 16 residues. Germline lookup yields CDR1 LNHDA and CDR2 SQIVND (reference sequence). Trimming cost V 6 bases and J 1 base; bases outside gene matches: 10. The CDR3 DNA sequence: TGTGCCAGTAGGGCCAGGGGGCCGAATATCCAAGAGACCCAGTACTTC. As protein: CASRARGPNIQETQYF.

This chain links TRBV11-3 with TRBJ1-1; TRBD1 is a possible D gene (5 bases). CDR1 is SGHNT, CDR2 YENEEA, per germline. The CDR3 is 13 amino acids. Deletions cut 5 bases from V and 6 bases from J, with 13 bases between. CDR3 in amino acids: CASSPGGSAEAFF. CDR3 bases: TGTGCCAGCAGCCCGGGGGGGTCGGCTGAAGCTTTCTTT.

The chain employs TRBV5-4 and TRBJ1-2; D gene unclear. The CDR3 covers 14 residues. Deletions cut 4 bases from V and 6 bases from J, with 16 bases between. The germline V gene has CDR1 SGHNT and CDR2 YYREEE (reference sequence). The CDR3 here is CASSPGGRGDGYTF. CDR3 in DNA: TGTGCCAGCAGCCCGGGAGGCCGCGGGGATGGCTACACCTTC.

V usage is TRBV9 and J usage is TRBJ2-7; the D gene could be TRBD1 or TRBD2 (5 bases each). The V gene's germline CDR1 is SGDLS and CDR2 YYNGEE. The CDR3 spans 14 residues. V lost 4 bases and J 7 bases, leaving 18 bases between the germline ends. Here the CDR3 reads CASSPGAQAGEQYF. Here the CDR3 DNA reads TGTGCCAGCAGCCCCGGGGCTCAAGCTGGGGAGCAGTACTTC.

In its sample, this clone was seen a few times. The V and J genes are TRBV7-2 and TRBJ2-1; 7 nucleotides agree with TRBD2. CDR1 and CDR2 (germline): SGHTA, FQGNSA. The CDR3 totals 14 residues. The V gene end was trimmed by 5 bases and the J gene end by 4 bases; junction bases not matched to a gene: 5. The CDR3 DNA reads TGTGCCAGCAGCGTAAGGACTAGTTACAATGAGCAGTTCTTC. Protein: CASSVRTSYNEQFF.

This chain uses TRBV5-4 with TRBJ1-1, with D tentatively TRBD1 (6 bases). The length of the CDR3 is 15 residues. Trimming removed 0 bases from V and 1 base from J, with 10 bases in between. Germline lookup yields CDR1 SGHNT and CDR2 YYREEE (reference sequence). In DNA form, the CDR3 reads TGTGCCAGCAGCTTGGGTGGACAGACGAACACTGAAGCTTTCTTT. Its translation is CASSLGGQTNTEAFF. The whole variable domain, filled in from reference TRBV5-4 and TRBJ1-1, reads ETGVTQSPTHLIKTRGQQVTLRCSSQSGHNTVSWYQQALGQGPQFIFQYYREEENGRGNFPPRFSGLQFPNYSSELNVNALELDDSALYLCASSLGGQTNTEAFFGQGTRLTVV.

The chain employs TRBV10-2 and TRBJ2-7; weak D call: TRBD1 (7 bases). The germline CDR1 and CDR2 sequences are WSHSY and SAAADI. This CDR3 comprises 17 residues. Trimming shortened V by 0 bases and J by 5 bases, and 20 bases separated the two germline ends. The CDR3 DNA is TGCGCCAGCAGTGAGTCGCCGTTCAGGGGGGACATCAACGAGCAGTACTTC. Translating it yields CASSESPFRGDINEQYF.

V is TRBV5-8 and J is TRBJ2-1; 12 positions agree with TRBD2. The CDR3 contains 16 residues. CDR1 and CDR2 from the germline V gene are SGHTS and YDEGEE. V shed 0 bases, J shed 6 bases, and the junction held 4 bases outside the gene matches. The CDR3 spells CASSLGLAGVSNEQFF. Written as DNA, the CDR3 is TGTGCCAGCAGCTTGGGACTAGCGGGAGTTAGCAATGAGCAGTTCTTC.

Comments on this clone: Other DNA sequences of this sample code for an identical CDR3. V and J are TRBV28 and TRBJ1-5, with TRBD1 matching 7 bases. CDR1 and CDR2 from the germline V gene are MDHEN and SYDVKM. CDR3 length equals 15 residues. Trimming removed 6 bases from V and 0 bases from J; junction bases left unmatched: 5. CDR3 in DNA: TGTGCCAGCAGGAGACAGGGTTATAGCAATCAGCCCCAGCATTTT. This gives the protein CASRRQGYSNQPQHF.